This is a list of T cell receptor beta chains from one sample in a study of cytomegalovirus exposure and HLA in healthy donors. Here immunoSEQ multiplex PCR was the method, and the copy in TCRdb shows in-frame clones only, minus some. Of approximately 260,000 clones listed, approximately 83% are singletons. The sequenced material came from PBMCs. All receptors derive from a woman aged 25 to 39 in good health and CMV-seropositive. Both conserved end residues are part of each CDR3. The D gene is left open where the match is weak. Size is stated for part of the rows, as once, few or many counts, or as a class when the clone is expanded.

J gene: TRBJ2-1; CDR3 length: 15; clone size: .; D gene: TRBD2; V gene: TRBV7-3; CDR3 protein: CASSLDWREGREQFF; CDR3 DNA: TGTGCCAGCAGCTTGGACTGGCGGGAGGGCCGCGAGCAGTTCTTC
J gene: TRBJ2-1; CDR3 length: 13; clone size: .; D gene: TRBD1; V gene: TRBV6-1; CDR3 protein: CASSDYDRVRGFF; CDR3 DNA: TGTGCCAGCAGTGATTACGACAGGGTAAGGGGGTTCTTC
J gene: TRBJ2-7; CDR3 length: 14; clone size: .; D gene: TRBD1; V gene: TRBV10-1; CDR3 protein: CASGGQGSPHEQYF; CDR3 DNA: TGCGCCAGCGGGGGACAGGGGAGTCCCCACGAGCAGTACTTC
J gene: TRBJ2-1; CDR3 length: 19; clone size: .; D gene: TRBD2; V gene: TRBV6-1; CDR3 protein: CASSDLPALSGIMGNEQFF; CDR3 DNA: TGTGCCAGCAGTGATCTCCCCGCACTAAGCGGGATCATGGGGAATGAGCAGTTCTTC
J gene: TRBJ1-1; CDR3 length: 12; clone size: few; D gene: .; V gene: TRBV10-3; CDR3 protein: CAIRVSDTEAFF; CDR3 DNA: TGTGCCATCAGGGTGAGTGACACTGAAGCTTTCTTT
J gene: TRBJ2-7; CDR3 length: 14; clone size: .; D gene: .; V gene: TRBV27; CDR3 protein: CASSLYTSSYEQYF; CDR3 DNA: TGTGCCAGCAGTTTGTACACTAGCTCCTACGAGCAGTACTTC
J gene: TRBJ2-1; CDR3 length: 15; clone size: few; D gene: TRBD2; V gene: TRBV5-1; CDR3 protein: CASTLGGTSLNEQFF; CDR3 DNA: TGCGCCAGCACCCTGGGGGGGACCTCCCTCAATGAGCAGTTCTTC
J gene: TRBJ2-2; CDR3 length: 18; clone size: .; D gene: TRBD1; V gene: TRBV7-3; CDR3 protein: CASSLWVGGPTNTGELFF; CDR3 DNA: TGTGCCAGCAGCTTATGGGTAGGGGGCCCGACTAACACCGGGGAGCTGTTTTTT
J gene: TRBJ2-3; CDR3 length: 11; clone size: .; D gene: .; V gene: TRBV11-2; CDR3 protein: CASSLGDTQYF; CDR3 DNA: TGTGCCAGCAGTCTAGGCGATACGCAGTATTTT
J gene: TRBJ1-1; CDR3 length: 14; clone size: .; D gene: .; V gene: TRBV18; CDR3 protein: CASSLSGGFLEAFF; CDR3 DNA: TGTGCCAGCTCACTTTCGGGGGGGTTCTTGGAAGCTTTCTTT
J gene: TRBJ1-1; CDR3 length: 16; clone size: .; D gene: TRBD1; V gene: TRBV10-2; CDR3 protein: CASSERGQGMNTEAFF; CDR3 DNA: TGCGCCAGCAGTGAGCGGGGACAGGGCATGAACACTGAAGCTTTCTTT
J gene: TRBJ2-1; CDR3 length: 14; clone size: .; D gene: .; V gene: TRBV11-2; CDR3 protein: CASSFRGSYNEQFF; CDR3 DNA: TGTGCCAGCAGCTTCAGGGGCTCCTACAATGAGCAGTTCTTC
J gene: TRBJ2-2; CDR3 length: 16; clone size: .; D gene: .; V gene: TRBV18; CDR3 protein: CASSSIRGANTGELFF; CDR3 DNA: TGTGCCAGCTCATCGATTCGTGGAGCGAACACCGGGGAGCTGTTTTTT
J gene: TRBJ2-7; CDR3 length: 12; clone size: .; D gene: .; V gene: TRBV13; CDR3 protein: CASSLVRAEQYF; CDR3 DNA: TGTGCCAGCAGCTTAGTGAGAGCCGAGCAGTACTTC
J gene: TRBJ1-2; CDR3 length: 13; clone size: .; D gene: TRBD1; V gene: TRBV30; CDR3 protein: CAWSVWDRDLGTF; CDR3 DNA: TGTGCCTGGAGTGTATGGGACAGGGATCTTGGCACCTTC
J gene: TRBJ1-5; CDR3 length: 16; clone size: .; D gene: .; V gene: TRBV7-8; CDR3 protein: CASSSGNRALNQPQHF; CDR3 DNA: TGTGCCAGCAGCTCAGGGAACAGGGCACTAAATCAGCCCCAGCATTTT
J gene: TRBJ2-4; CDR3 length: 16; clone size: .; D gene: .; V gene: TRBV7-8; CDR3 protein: CASSLQGEGSKNIQYF; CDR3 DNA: TGTGCCAGCAGCCTACAGGGGGAGGGGTCCAAAAACATTCAGTACTTC
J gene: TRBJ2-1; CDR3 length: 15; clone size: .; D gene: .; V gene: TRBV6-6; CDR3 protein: CASSSRGSQLNEQFF; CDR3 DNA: TGTGCCAGCAGTAGCCGGGGTTCCCAGTTAAATGAGCAGTTCTTC
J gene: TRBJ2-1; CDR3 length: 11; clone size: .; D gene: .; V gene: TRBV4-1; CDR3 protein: CASSRDNEQFF; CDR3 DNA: TGCGCCAGCAGCCGAGACAATGAGCAGTTCTTC
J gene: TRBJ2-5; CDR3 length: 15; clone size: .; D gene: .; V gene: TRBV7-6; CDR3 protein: CASSLGAAPQETQYF; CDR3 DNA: TGTGCCAGCAGCTTAGGAGCGGCCCCCCAAGAGACCCAGTACTTC
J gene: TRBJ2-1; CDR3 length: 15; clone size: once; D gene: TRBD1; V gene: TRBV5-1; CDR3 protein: CASGYSGTGYNEQFF; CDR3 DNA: TGCGCCAGCGGCTATTCCGGGACAGGCTACAATGAGCAGTTCTTC
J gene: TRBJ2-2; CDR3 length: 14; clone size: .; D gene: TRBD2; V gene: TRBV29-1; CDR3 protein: CSVAGGRSTGELFF; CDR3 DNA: TGCAGCGTTGCTGGCGGGAGATCCACCGGGGAGCTGTTTTTT